The TCR beta chain under discussion was sequenced for a study of PD-1 blockade in classical Hodgkin lymphoma. The study's findings and limits: Partial responders and progressors had significantly lower baseline TCR diversity.

Profiled with immunoSEQ multiplex PCR; TCRdb holds only in-frame clones, not every one. The sample includes more than 25,000 clones, approximately 81% of them seen just once. About this clone itself: Its specificity is unknown.

The time point denotes: cycle 4 day 1 (C4D1), after six to seven weeks of nivolumab. Brentuximab vedotin exposure varied among the patients, all of whom had relapsed after autologous stem cell transplantation. It was by magnetic negative selection that CD4+ T cells were purified from thawed PBMCs. The patients, who had relapsed/refractory classical Hodgkin lymphoma, achieved best responses of complete response, partial response or progressive disease. Trimming pared 7 bases from V and 2 bases from J, leaving 7 bases between. This CDR3 has 11 amino acids. Germline V gene sequence: CDR1 SGHRS, CDR2 YFSETQ.

This chain joins TRBV5-1 and TRBJ2-7; D not resolved. The sequence was collected from a human donor with classical Hodgkin lymphoma. This material consisted of CD4+ T cells from blood, taken before the fourth cycle of nivolumab. The CDR3 here is CASSSPYEQYF. The CDR3 DNA reads as TGCGCCAGCTCCTCCCCCTACGAGCAGTACTTC.